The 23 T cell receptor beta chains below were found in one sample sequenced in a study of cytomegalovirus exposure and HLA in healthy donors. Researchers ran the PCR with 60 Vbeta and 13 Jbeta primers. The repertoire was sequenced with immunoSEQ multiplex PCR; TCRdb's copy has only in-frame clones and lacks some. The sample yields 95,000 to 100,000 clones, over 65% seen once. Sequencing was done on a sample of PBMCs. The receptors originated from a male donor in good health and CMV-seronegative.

The CDR3 region is CASRVTGGADTEAFF. As DNA, the CDR3 is TGTGCCAGCAGAGTGACAGGGGGCGCAGACACTGAAGCTTTCTTT. The chain uses TRBV6-4 and TRBJ1-1; 10 bases line up with TRBD1. CDR1 and CDR2 (germline): MRHNA, SNTAGT. V dropped 6 bases and J dropped 3; count of bases not matched to a gene: 7. The CDR3 sequence is 15 residues long.

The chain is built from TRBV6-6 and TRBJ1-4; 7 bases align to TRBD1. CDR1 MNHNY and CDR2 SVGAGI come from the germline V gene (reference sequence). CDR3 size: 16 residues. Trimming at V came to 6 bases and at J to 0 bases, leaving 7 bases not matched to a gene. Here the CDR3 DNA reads TGTGCCAGCAGCCTTGCAGGGGGAACAACTAATGAAAAACTGTTTTTT. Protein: CASSLAGGTTNEKLFF.

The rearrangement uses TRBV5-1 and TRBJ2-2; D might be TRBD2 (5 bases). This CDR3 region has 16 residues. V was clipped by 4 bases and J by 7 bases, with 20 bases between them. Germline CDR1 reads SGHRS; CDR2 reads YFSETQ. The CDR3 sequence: CASSIPRDKAVGELFF. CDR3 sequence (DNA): TGCGCCAGCAGCATCCCTAGAGACAAAGCGGTCGGGGAGCTGTTTTTT.

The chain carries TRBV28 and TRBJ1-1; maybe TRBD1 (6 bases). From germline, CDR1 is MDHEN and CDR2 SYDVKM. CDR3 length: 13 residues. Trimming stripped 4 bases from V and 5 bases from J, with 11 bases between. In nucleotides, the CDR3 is TGTGCCAGCAGTTCCTACAGGGTTACTGAAGCTTTCTTT. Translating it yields CASSSYRVTEAFF. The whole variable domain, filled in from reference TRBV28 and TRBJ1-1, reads DVKVTQSSRYLVKRTGEKVFLECVQDMDHENMFWYRQDPGLGLRLIYFSYDVKMKEKGDIPEGYSVSREKKERFSLILESASTNQTSMYLCASSSYRVTEAFFGQGTRLTVV.

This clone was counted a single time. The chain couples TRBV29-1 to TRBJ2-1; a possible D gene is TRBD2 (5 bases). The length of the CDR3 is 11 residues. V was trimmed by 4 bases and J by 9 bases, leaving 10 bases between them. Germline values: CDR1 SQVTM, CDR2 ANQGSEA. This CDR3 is CSVGRAGEQFF. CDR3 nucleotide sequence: TGCAGCGTTGGGCGGGCAGGTGAGCAGTTCTTC.

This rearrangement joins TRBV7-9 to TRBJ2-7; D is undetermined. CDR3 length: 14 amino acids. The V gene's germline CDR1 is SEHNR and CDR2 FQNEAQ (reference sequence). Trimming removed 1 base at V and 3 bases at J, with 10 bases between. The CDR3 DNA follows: TGTGCCAGCAGCTTAGTGGGCACCAACTACGAGCAGTACTTC. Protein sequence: CASSLVGTNYEQYF.

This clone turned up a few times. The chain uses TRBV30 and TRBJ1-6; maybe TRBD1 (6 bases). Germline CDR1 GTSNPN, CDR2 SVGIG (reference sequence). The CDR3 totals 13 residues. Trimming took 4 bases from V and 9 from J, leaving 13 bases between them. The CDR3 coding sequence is TGTGCCTGGACAGGGGTCCTGGGTTCACCCCTCCACTTT. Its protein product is CAWTGVLGSPLHF.

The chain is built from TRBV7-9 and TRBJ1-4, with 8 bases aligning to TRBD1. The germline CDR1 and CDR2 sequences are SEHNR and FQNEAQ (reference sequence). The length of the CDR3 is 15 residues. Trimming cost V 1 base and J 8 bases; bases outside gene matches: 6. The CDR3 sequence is CASSLEQGVDEKLFF. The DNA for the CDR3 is TGTGCCAGCAGCTTAGAACAGGGGGTTGACGAAAAACTGTTTTTT.

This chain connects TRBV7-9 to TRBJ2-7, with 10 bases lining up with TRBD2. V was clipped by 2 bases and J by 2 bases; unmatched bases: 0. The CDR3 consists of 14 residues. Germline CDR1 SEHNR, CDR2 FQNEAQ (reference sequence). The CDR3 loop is CASSLLAGAYEQYF. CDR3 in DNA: TGTGCCAGCAGCTTACTAGCGGGAGCCTACGAGCAGTACTTC.

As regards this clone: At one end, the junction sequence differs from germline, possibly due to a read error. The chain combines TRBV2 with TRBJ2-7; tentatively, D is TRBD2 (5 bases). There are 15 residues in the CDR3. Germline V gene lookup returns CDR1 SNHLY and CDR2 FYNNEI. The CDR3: CASSEAVARTYEQHF. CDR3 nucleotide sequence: TGTGCCAGCAGCGAGGCGGTAGCGAGGACCTACGAGCAGCACTTC.

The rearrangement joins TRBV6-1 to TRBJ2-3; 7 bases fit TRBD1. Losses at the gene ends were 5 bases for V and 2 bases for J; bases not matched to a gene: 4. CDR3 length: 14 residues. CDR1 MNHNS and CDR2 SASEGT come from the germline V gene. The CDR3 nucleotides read TGTGCCAGCAGTCAAGGGGGCTTCACAGATACGCAGTATTTT. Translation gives CASSQGGFTDTQYF.

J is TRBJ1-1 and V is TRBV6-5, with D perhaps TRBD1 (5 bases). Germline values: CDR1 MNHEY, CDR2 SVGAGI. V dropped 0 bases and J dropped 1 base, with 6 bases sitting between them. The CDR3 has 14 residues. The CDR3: CASSYSTGNTEAFF. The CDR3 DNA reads TGTGCCAGCAGTTACTCTACAGGGAACACTGAAGCTTTCTTT.

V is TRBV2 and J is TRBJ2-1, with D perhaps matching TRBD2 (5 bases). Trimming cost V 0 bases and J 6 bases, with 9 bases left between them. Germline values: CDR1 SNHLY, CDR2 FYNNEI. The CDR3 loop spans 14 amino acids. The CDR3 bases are TGTGCCAGCAGTGAAGCAGCGGTAATCAATGAGCAGTTCTTC. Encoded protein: CASSEAAVINEQFF.

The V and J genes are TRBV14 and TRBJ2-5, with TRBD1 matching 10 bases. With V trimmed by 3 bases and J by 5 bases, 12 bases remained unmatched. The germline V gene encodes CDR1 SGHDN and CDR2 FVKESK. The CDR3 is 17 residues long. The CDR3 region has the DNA TGTGCCAGCAGCCACGATCAAGACAGGGGGCAAGACGAGACCCAGTACTTC. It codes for CASSHDQDRGQDETQYF.

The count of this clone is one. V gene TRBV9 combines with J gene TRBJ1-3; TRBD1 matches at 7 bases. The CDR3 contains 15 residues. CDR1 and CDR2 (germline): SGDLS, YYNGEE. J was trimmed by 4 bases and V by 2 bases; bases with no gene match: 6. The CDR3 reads CASSVGQSLGNTIYF. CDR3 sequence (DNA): TGTGCCAGCAGCGTGGGACAGTCACTGGGAAACACCATATATTTT.

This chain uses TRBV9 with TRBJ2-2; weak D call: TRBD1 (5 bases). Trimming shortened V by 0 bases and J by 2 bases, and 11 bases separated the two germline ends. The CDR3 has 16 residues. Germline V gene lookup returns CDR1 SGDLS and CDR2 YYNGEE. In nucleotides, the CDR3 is TGTGCCAGCAGCGTAGACGGCAGGGAAAACACCGGGGAGCTGTTTTTT. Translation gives CASSVDGRENTGELFF.

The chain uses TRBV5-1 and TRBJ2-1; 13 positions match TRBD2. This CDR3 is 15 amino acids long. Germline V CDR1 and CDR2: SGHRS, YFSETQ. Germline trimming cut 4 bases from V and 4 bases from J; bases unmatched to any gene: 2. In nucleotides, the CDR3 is TGCGCCAGCAGCGGGACTAGCGGGGAATACAATGAGCAGTTCTTC. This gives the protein CASSGTSGEYNEQFF.

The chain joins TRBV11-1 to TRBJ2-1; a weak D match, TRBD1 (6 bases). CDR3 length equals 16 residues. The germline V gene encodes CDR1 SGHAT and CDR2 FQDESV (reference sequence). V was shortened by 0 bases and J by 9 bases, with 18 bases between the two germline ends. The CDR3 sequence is CASSLAPLAGAGEQFF. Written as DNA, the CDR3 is TGTGCCAGCAGCTTAGCCCCTCTGGCAGGGGCGGGTGAGCAGTTCTTC. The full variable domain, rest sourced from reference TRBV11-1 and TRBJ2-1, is EAEVAQSPRYKITEKSQAVAFWCDPISGHATLYWYRQILGQGPELLVQFQDESVVDDSQLPKDRFSAERLKGVDSTLKIQPAELGDSAMYLCASSLAPLAGAGEQFFGPGTRLTVL.

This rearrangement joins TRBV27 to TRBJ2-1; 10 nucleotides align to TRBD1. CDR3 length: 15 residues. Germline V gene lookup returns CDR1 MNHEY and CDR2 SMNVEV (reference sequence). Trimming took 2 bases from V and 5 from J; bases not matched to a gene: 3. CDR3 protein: CASSLGTGDHNEQFF. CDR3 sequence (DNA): TGTGCCAGCAGTTTAGGGACAGGGGACCACAATGAGCAGTTCTTC.

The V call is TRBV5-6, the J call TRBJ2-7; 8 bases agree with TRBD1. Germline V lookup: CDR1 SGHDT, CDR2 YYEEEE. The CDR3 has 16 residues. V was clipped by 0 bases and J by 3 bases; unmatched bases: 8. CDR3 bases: TGTGCCAGCAGCTTGGTAATACAGGGGGGAGGCTACGAGCAGTACTTC. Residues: CASSLVIQGGGYEQYF.

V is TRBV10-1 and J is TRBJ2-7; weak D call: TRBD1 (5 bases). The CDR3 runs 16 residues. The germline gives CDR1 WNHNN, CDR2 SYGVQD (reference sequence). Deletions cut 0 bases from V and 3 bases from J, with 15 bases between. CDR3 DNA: TGCGCCAGCAGTGAGTCAAGGACACGTAAAGACTACGAGCAGTACTTC. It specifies CASSESRTRKDYEQYF.

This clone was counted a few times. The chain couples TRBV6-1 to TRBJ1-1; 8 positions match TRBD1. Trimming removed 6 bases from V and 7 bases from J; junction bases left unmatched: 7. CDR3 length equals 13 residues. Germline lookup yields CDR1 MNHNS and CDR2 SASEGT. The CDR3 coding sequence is TGTGCCAGCAGCCCAGGGGGCTACGGTGAAGCTTTCTTT. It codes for CASSPGGYGEAFF.

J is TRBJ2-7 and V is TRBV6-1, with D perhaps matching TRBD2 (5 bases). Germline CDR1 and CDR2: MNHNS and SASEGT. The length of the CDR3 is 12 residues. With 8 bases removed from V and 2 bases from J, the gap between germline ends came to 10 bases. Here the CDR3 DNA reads TGTGCCAGCCTTGGACTTACCTACGAGCAGTACTTC. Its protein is CASLGLTYEQYF.